The next 22 T cell receptor beta chains were all read from a single sample in a study of shared clonotypes between healthy human individuals. Clones were read by immunoSEQ multiplex PCR, and TCRdb kept only the in-frame ones, dropping some. The repertoire holds 2 million to 2.5 million clones, less than 95% seen once, with around 0.38% in the top ten. The sample consisted of naive CD4+ T cells from PBMCs. Subset given: CD45RA+ positively selected. The receptors originated from a man between 18 and 35 years old in good health. Some clones in this sample may be carry-over from other donors' samples.

This sequence joins TRBV19 and TRBJ2-7, with unresolved D. Deletions cut 3 bases from V and 3 bases from J, with 18 bases between. In germline, CDR1 is LNHDA, CDR2 SQIVND (reference sequence). The CDR3 loop spans 16 amino acids. CDR3 sequence: CASSMTDGPPFYEQYF. Here the CDR3 DNA reads TGTGCCAGTAGTATGACCGACGGTCCACCTTTCTACGAGCAGTACTTC.

V is TRBV7-2 and J is TRBJ1-2; the match to TRBD1 covers 10 bases. The CDR3 has 17 residues. Per germline, CDR1 SGHTA and CDR2 FQGNSA. With V trimmed by 5 bases and J by 3 bases, 12 bases remained unmatched. CDR3 residues: CASSVRLTGTGDYGYTF. CDR3 in DNA: TGTGCCAGCAGCGTTCGACTTACCGGGACAGGGGACTATGGCTACACCTTC.

The CDR3 sequence is CASSLGQEYQPQHF. CDR3 DNA: TGTGCCAGCAGCTTAGGACAGGAGTATCAGCCCCAGCATTTT. This rearrangement joins TRBV7-8 to TRBJ1-5; TRBD1 is a possible D gene (6 bases). This CDR3 has 14 amino acids. Germline CDR1 is SGHVS and CDR2 is FQNEAQ. V lost 1 base and J 5 bases, leaving 9 bases between the germline ends.

This rearrangement joins TRBV2 to TRBJ2-2, with D unclear. The V gene lost 1 base and the J gene lost 8 bases, with 11 bases spanning the gap. This CDR3 has 14 amino acids. CDR1 is SNHLY and CDR2 is FYNNEI in the germline V gene. The CDR3 DNA reads TGTGCCAGCAGTGAAGGATCTATGGCGGGGGAGCTGTTTTTT. It codes for CASSEGSMAGELFF.

V is TRBV7-9 and J is TRBJ2-7, with 7 nucleotides matching TRBD2. Trimming took 4 bases from V and 3 from J; bases not matched to a gene: 12. Germline CDR1 SEHNR, CDR2 FQNEAQ (reference sequence). CDR3 size: 16 residues. CDR3 sequence reads: CASSSLRAGIIYEQYF. CDR3 bases: TGTGCCAGCAGCTCGTTAAGAGCGGGAATTATCTACGAGCAGTACTTC.

V gene TRBV11-2 combines with J gene TRBJ2-5; tentatively, D is TRBD2 (7 bases). This CDR3 contains 16 residues. In germline, CDR1 is SGHAT, CDR2 FQNNGV. V was trimmed by 0 bases and J by 4 bases, leaving 15 bases between them. CDR3 protein: CASSLEALRGGETQYF. CDR3 DNA sequence: TGTGCCAGCAGCTTAGAGGCCCTAAGGGGGGGAGAGACCCAGTACTTC. The full variable domain, with the rest looked up from reference TRBV11-2 and TRBJ2-5, is EAGVAQSPRYKIIEKRQSVAFWCNPISGHATLYWYQQILGQGPKLLIQFQNNGVVDDSQLPKDRFSAERLKGVDSTLKIQPAKLEDSAVYLCASSLEALRGGETQYFGPGTRLLVL.

This chain uses TRBV28 with TRBJ2-1; 7 positions agree with TRBD2. The CDR3 consists of 14 residues. Germline CDR1 MDHEN, CDR2 SYDVKM. The J segment lost 5 bases and the V segment lost 3 bases, leaving 4 bases of the junction unmatched. CDR3 in amino acids: CASSFPSGNNEQFF. The CDR3 DNA sequence: TGTGCCAGCAGTTTCCCTAGCGGAAACAATGAGCAGTTCTTC.

The rearrangement joins TRBV5-4 to TRBJ2-1; unclear D gene. The CDR3 is 13 amino acids. The V gene's germline CDR1 is SGHNT and CDR2 YYREEE (reference sequence). Between the trimmed V and J ends, which lost 5 bases and 7 bases, there was a span of 13 bases. The chain's CDR3 is CASSSPVRNEQFF. Here the CDR3 DNA reads TGTGCCAGCAGTTCCCCCGTCCGTAATGAGCAGTTCTTC.

To note about this clone: Other DNA sequences in this sample translate to the same CDR3. The chain is built from TRBV2 and TRBJ2-5; 9 nucleotides agree with TRBD1. J was trimmed by 4 bases and V by 5 bases; bases with no gene match: 2. The germline V gene encodes CDR1 SNHLY and CDR2 FYNNEI. This CDR3 region has 13 residues. The CDR3 sequence is CASSTGGRETQYF. DNA for the CDR3: TGTGCCAGCAGTACAGGGGGCAGAGAGACCCAGTACTTC.

The rearrangement links TRBV5-1 to TRBJ2-1; 7 nucleotides match TRBD2. V shed 4 bases and J 2 bases; nucleotides not matched to a gene: 12. CDR1 is SGHRS, CDR2 YFSETQ, per germline. The CDR3 contains 17 residues. The CDR3 is CASSPPSSGGTYNEQFF. CDR3 DNA: TGCGCCAGCAGCCCTCCTTCATCGGGGGGTACCTACAATGAGCAGTTCTTC.

This clone was seen once. The V gene is TRBV11-3, the J gene TRBJ2-1; a weak D match, TRBD2 (6 bases). Trimming left V 1 base short and J 3 bases short, with 13 bases between. Germline CDR1 SGHNT, CDR2 YENEEA. There are 16 residues in the CDR3. The DNA of the CDR3 is TGTGCCAGCAGCTTAGGGTACGGGAGTGACTACAATGAGCAGTTCTTC. Residues: CASSLGYGSDYNEQFF.

As to this clone: The sample has other DNA sequences that encode this CDR3 too. V usage is TRBV25-1 and J usage is TRBJ2-7; D remains unclear. The germline CDR1 and CDR2 sequences are MGHDK and SYGVNS. The CDR3 sequence is 14 residues long. The V gene lost 1 base and the J gene lost 3 bases, with 10 bases spanning the gap. The CDR3 coding sequence is TGTGCCAGCAGTGAATCGGGTAGGAGCTACGAGCAGTACTTC. Residues: CASSESGRSYEQYF.

This CDR3 is CASSPNLPGRGYEQYF. The CDR3 DNA reads as TGTGCCAGCAGTCCGAACCTTCCGGGACGCGGCTACGAGCAGTACTTC. This rearrangement joins TRBV28 to TRBJ2-7, with D perhaps matching TRBD1 or TRBD2 (5 bases each). The CDR3 has 16 amino acids. V lost 5 bases to trimming and J lost 3 bases, with 20 bases between them. CDR1 and CDR2 (germline): MDHEN, SYDVKM.

This sequence joins TRBV5-1 and TRBJ1-2; 10 bases fit TRBD1. V shed 3 bases and J 7 bases; nucleotides not matched to a gene: 9. The CDR3 is 15 amino acids. CDR1 is SGHRS and CDR2 is YFSETQ in the germline V gene. The CDR3 nucleotides read TGCGCCAGCAGCTCTCGGACAGGGGGAAATGGTGGCTACACCTTC. Protein: CASSSRTGGNGGYTF.

The rearrangement links TRBV18 to TRBJ2-5, with D unresolved. Germline values: CDR1 KGHSH, CDR2 LQKENI. The CDR3 extends over 15 amino acids. The V gene lost 5 bases and the J gene lost 1 base, with 14 bases spanning the gap. The CDR3 reads CASSTALGTQETQYF. The CDR3 DNA reads as TGTGCCAGCTCAACCGCTCTCGGTACCCAAGAGACCCAGTACTTC.

V is TRBV5-1 and J is TRBJ2-1, with 10 bases fitting TRBD2. V was pared by 4 bases and J by 3 bases, with 4 bases of the junction left unmatched. The CDR3 covers 15 residues. Germline V gene data show CDR1 as SGHRS and CDR2 as YFSETQ. The CDR3 bases are TGCGCCAGCAGCCCCGGGACTAGCGACTACAATGAGCAGTTCTTC. As protein: CASSPGTSDYNEQFF. The full variable domain, rest sourced from reference TRBV5-1 and TRBJ2-1, is KAGVTQTPRYLIKTRGQQVTLSCSPISGHRSVSWYQQTPGQGLQFLFEYFSETQRNKGNFPGRFSGRQFSNSRSEMNVSTLELGDSALYLCASSPGTSDYNEQFFGPGTRLTVL.

The chain links TRBV6-4 to TRBJ2-1; D is unresolved. The CDR3 length is 15 residues. The germline V and J ends were trimmed by 6 bases and 5 bases, with 17 bases remaining between them. The V gene's germline CDR1 is MRHNA and CDR2 SNTAGT. CDR3 sequence: CASSSGPRAHNEQFF. CDR3 bases: TGTGCCAGCAGCTCCGGGCCCCGAGCCCACAATGAGCAGTTCTTC.

The chain has TRBV30 and TRBJ1-1; TRBD1 matches 8 bases. Germline lookup yields CDR1 GTSNPN and CDR2 SVGIG (reference sequence). This CDR3 is 15 amino acids long. The junction had 14 bases not matched to a gene; V was cut back by 5 bases and J by 6 bases. The CDR3 region has the DNA TGTGCCTGGGGGCTCTCGACAGGGGATGGGCCTGAAGCTTTCTTT. Translation gives CAWGLSTGDGPEAFF.

This clone was observed a handful of times. The chain couples TRBV4-1 to TRBJ1-5; D is unresolved. Trimming took off 1 base at V and 5 bases at J, with 9 bases between the two ends. The CDR3 spans 14 residues. The V gene's germline CDR1 is MGHRA and CDR2 YSYEKL. The DNA of the CDR3 is TGCGCCAGCAGCCAAGGGAGGGCCGATCAGCCCCAGCATTTT. It is translated as CASSQGRADQPQHF.

This rearrangement joins TRBV13 to TRBJ2-1; a weak D match, TRBD2 (5 bases). Germline V gives CDR1 PRHDT, CDR2 FYEKMQ (reference sequence). Trimming removed 1 base from V and 7 bases from J, with 14 bases in between. The CDR3 has 15 residues. CDR3 bases: TGTGCCAGCAGCTTAGACGGCTTCCGGAGGAATGAGCAGTTCTTC. Protein: CASSLDGFRRNEQFF. Variable domain in full (rest from reference TRBV13 and TRBJ2-1): AAGVIQSPRHLIKEKRETATLKCYPIPRHDTVYWYQQGPGQDPQFLISFYEKMQSDKGSIPDRFSAQQFSDYHSELNMSSLELGDSALYFCASSLDGFRRNEQFFGPGTRLTVL.

The rearrangement links TRBV7-9 to TRBJ2-3; D not resolved. CDR3 length equals 16 residues. CDR1 is SEHNR and CDR2 is FQNEAQ in the germline V gene (reference sequence). Trimming cost V 1 base and J 0 bases, with 11 bases left between them. The CDR3 DNA is TGTGCCAGCAGCTTAGTCCGCAGTACTAGCACAGATACGCAGTATTTT. Its protein is CASSLVRSTSTDTQYF.

The chain combines TRBV6-5 with TRBJ1-2; TRBD1 is a possible D gene (5 bases). The germline V gene encodes CDR1 MNHEY and CDR2 SVGAGI. The CDR3 runs 15 residues. Between the trimmed V and J ends, which lost 2 bases and 2 bases, there was a span of 12 bases. The CDR3 loop reads CASSYGGRENYGYTF. In DNA form, the CDR3 reads TGTGCCAGCAGTTACGGAGGCAGGGAGAACTATGGCTACACCTTC.